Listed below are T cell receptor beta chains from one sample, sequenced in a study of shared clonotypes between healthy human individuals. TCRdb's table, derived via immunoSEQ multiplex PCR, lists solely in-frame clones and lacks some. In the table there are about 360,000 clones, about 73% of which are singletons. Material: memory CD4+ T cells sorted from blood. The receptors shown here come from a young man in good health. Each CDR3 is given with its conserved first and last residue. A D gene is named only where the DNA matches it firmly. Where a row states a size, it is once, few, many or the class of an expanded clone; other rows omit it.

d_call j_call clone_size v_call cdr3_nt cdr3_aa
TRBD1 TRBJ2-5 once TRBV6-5 TGTGCCAGCAGTTGGACAGGGGCAGAGACCCAGTACTTC CASSWTGAETQYF
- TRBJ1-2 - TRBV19 TGTGCCAGTAGTCGTCCCGTCAACGGATACTATGGCTACACCTTC CASSRPVNGYYGYTF
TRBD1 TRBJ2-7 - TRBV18 TGTGCCAGCTCAGACTCCGGGACAGGGGCATACGAGCAGTACTTC CASSDSGTGAYEQYF
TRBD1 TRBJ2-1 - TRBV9 TGTGCCAGCAGCGTAGAGCTGTGGGACAGGGGGAACAATGAGCAGTTCTTC CASSVELWDRGNNEQFF
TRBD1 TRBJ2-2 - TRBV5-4 TGTGCCAGCAGCAACCTAGGGGGGACAGGGGACACCGGGGAGCTGTTTTTT CASSNLGGTGDTGELFF
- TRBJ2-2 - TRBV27 TGTGCCAGCATTCCGCGCGCGAACACCGGGGAGCTGTTTTTT CASIPRANTGELFF
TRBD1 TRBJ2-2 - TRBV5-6 TGTGCCAGCACCTTGACAGGGGACACGACTTACACCGGGGAGCTGTTTTTT CASTLTGDTTYTGELFF
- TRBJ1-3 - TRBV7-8 TGTGCCAGCAGCTTAGACCTAGGGGGAAACACCATATATTTT CASSLDLGGNTIYF
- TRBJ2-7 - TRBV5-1 TGCGCCAGCAGCTTAAGACAGGACATATCCTACGAGCAGTACTTC CASSLRQDISYEQYF
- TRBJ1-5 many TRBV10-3 TGTGCCATCAGTGCCACGAATCAGCCCCAGCATTTT CAISATNQPQHF
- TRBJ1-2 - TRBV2 TGTGCCAGCAGTGAAGCGGCGATAGCTAACTATGGCTACACCTTC CASSEAAIANYGYTF
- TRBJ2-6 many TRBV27 TGTGCCAGCAGTTCAGACGGTTCTGGGGCCAACGTCCTGACTTTC CASSSDGSGANVLTF
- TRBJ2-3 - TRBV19 TGTGCCAGTAGCACCAGGGGAGGCACAGATACGCAGTATTTT CASSTRGGTDTQYF
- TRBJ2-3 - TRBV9 TGTGCCAGCAGCGTAGAAGCGTTCGGGGCTAGCACAGATACGCAGTATTTT CASSVEAFGASTDTQYF
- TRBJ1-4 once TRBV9 TGTGCCAGCAGCGTAGGGGGGTCCGAAAAACTGTTTTTT CASSVGGSEKLFF
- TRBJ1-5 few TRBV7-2 TGTGCCAGCAGCTTAGACTCGCGGGGGGATCAGCCCCAGCATTTT CASSLDSRGDQPQHF
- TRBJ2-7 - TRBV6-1 TGTGCCAGCAAAGAGCCCTACGAGCAGTACTTC CASKEPYEQYF